The next 14 T cell receptor beta chains were all read from a single sample in a study of cytomegalovirus exposure and HLA in healthy donors. Both 60 Vbeta primers and 13 Jbeta primers went into the PCR. Here immunoSEQ multiplex PCR was the method, and the copy in TCRdb shows in-frame clones only, minus some. The table lists some 210,000 clones, around four fifths of them singletons. The sequencing sample was made of PBMCs. These receptors all come from a woman between 45 and 60 years old in good health and CMV-seropositive.

The chain couples TRBV30 to TRBJ1-6; 9 positions agree with TRBD1. The length of the CDR3 is 16 residues. V gave up 3 bases and J gave up 4 bases; unmatched junction bases: 7. CDR1 and CDR2 from the germline V gene are GTSNPN and SVGIG (reference sequence). The CDR3 region is CAWRKGTGLYNSPLHF. CDR3 sequence (DNA): TGTGCCTGGAGGAAAGGGACAGGGTTGTATAATTCACCCCTCCACTTT.

A word on this clone: This CDR3 is also generated by other DNA sequences in the sample. The chain links TRBV27 to TRBJ1-2; TRBD1 aligns across 8 bases. Per the germline V gene, CDR1 is MNHEY and CDR2 is SMNVEV (reference sequence). Trimming at V came to 5 bases and at J to 0 bases, leaving 8 bases not matched to a gene. The CDR3 contains 16 residues. The CDR3 bases are TGTGCCAGCAGTCCCGCTCAGGGGGCGGCTAACTATGGCTACACCTTC. This sequence encodes CASSPAQGAANYGYTF.

This chain connects TRBV7-9 to TRBJ2-3; D possibly corresponds to TRBD2 (6 bases). Per germline, CDR1 SEHNR and CDR2 FQNEAQ (reference sequence). V shed 3 bases and J shed 6 bases, with 22 bases lying between them. CDR3 size: 17 residues. The CDR3 DNA reads TGTGCCAGCAGCTTTCCCCTCAGGCGGGGCACCCCGGATACGCAGTATTTT. It is translated as CASSFPLRRGTPDTQYF.

A few counts support this clone. The chain recombines TRBV5-1 with TRBJ1-6; 8 bases are shared with TRBD1. The CDR3 consists of 18 residues. The germline gives CDR1 SGHRS, CDR2 YFSETQ. V lost 3 bases and J lost 0; bases outside the gene matches: 8. CDR3 nucleotide sequence: TGCGCCAGCAGCTCGGGACAGGATAGGAGCTCCTATAATTCACCCCTCCACTTT. Protein: CASSSGQDRSSYNSPLHF.

The CDR3 region has the DNA TGTGCCACCTCGGGGGGGACTAGCGGGGGAGCTAAGTACTTC. Its translation: CATSGGTSGGAKYF. The gene calls are TRBV6-5 and TRBJ2-5; 14 bases agree with TRBD2. The length of the CDR3 is 14 residues. CDR1 is MNHEY, CDR2 SVGAGI, per germline. The trim removed 10 bases at V and 12 bases at J, leaving 13 bases unmatched.

This chain joins TRBV27 and TRBJ2-3; TRBD2 matches at 15 bases. V lost 6 bases and J lost 14; bases outside the gene matches: 6. Germline V CDR1 and CDR2: MNHEY, SMNVEV (reference sequence). The CDR3 extends over 13 amino acids. This CDR3 reads CASSRTSGGAGYF. Here the CDR3 DNA reads TGTGCCAGCAGCAGGACTAGCGGGGGGGCCGGGTATTTT.

V and J are TRBV5-1 and TRBJ1-5; D remains unclear. Trimming took 2 bases from V and 4 from J, leaving 22 bases between them. The V gene's germline CDR1 is SGHRS and CDR2 YFSETQ. The CDR3 sequence is 18 residues long. The DNA of the CDR3 is TGCGCCAGCAGCTTAATATTGAGGGAAGACGATGGAAATCAGCCCCAGCATTTT. Protein: CASSLILREDDGNQPQHF.

V usage is TRBV27 and J usage is TRBJ1-2; TRBD1 matches at 11 bases. With V trimmed by 2 bases and J by 6 bases, 5 bases remained unmatched. Per the germline V gene, CDR1 is MNHEY and CDR2 is SMNVEV (reference sequence). The CDR3 sequence is 15 residues long. The chain's CDR3 is CASSLLGTGGDGYTF. In DNA, the CDR3 is TGTGCCAGCAGTTTACTTGGGACAGGGGGGGATGGCTACACCTTC.

This clone was found once. This chain joins TRBV5-1 and TRBJ2-7; 9 bases map to TRBD2. Germline V gene lookup returns CDR1 SGHRS and CDR2 YFSETQ. J lost 0 bases, V lost 0 bases, and 1 base had no gene match. This CDR3 has 15 amino acids. Written as DNA, the CDR3 is TGCGCCAGCAGCTTGGGACTAGCGGACTCCTACGAGCAGTACTTC. It specifies CASSLGLADSYEQYF.

The gene calls are TRBV6-6 and TRBJ1-1, with D unresolved. The germline V gene has CDR1 MNHNY and CDR2 SVGAGI (reference sequence). Trimming pared 4 bases from V and 1 base from J, leaving 7 bases between. The CDR3 totals 13 residues. In DNA form, the CDR3 reads TGTGCCAGCAGTTCCCGACAGAACACTGAAGCTTTCTTT. This translates into CASSSRQNTEAFF.

J is TRBJ1-3 and V is TRBV6-5, with 9 bases that match TRBD1. There are 15 residues in the CDR3. In germline, CDR1 is MNHEY, CDR2 SVGAGI. V was pared by 4 bases and J by 0 bases, with 1 base of the junction left unmatched. The CDR3 loop reads CASSWDRDSGNTIYF. CDR3 in DNA: TGTGCCAGCAGTTGGGACAGGGACTCTGGAAACACCATATATTTT.

This clone was detected a few times. The rearrangement uses TRBV14 and TRBJ1-1; 7 bases match TRBD1. The CDR3 is 18 residues long. Germline assignment: CDR1 SGHDN and CDR2 FVKESK. V shed 4 bases, J shed 0 bases, and the junction held 14 bases outside the gene matches. Here the CDR3 DNA reads TGTGCCAGCAGCCCACTAGGGGACAGAGCCGCGATGAACACTGAAGCTTTCTTT. Its translation is CASSPLGDRAAMNTEAFF. Looking up the rest from reference TRBV14 and TRBJ1-1 gives the full variable domain: EAGVTQFPSHSVIEKGQTVTLRCDPISGHDNLYWYRRVMGKEIKFLLHFVKESKQDESGMPNNRFLAERTGGTYSTLKVQPAELEDSGVYFCASSPLGDRAAMNTEAFFGQGTRLTVV.

The J gene is TRBJ2-7, the V gene TRBV2; 8 nucleotides line up with TRBD1. This CDR3 is built from 13 residues. The junction had 3 bases not matched to a gene; V was cut back by 6 bases and J by 2 bases. Germline V lookup: CDR1 SNHLY, CDR2 FYNNEI. The CDR3 reads CASRGQVTYEQYF. The CDR3 nucleotides read TGTGCCAGCAGGGGACAGGTAACCTACGAGCAGTACTTC. Supplemented by reference TRBV2 and TRBJ2-7, the full variable domain reads EPEVTQTPSHQVTQMGQEVILRCVPISNHLYFYWYRQILGQKVEFLVSFYNNEISEKSEIFDDQFSVERPDGSNFTLKIRSTKLEDSAMYFCASRGQVTYEQYFGPGTRLTVT.

This chain connects TRBV11-2 to TRBJ1-1, with D perhaps TRBD1 (6 bases). Per the germline V gene, CDR1 is SGHAT and CDR2 is FQNNGV. Trimming removed 4 bases from V and 1 base from J, with 13 bases in between. The CDR3 contains 15 residues. The CDR3 region is CASSSAVDRNTEAFF. The CDR3 bases are TGTGCCAGCAGCTCTGCCGTGGACAGGAACACTGAAGCTTTCTTT.